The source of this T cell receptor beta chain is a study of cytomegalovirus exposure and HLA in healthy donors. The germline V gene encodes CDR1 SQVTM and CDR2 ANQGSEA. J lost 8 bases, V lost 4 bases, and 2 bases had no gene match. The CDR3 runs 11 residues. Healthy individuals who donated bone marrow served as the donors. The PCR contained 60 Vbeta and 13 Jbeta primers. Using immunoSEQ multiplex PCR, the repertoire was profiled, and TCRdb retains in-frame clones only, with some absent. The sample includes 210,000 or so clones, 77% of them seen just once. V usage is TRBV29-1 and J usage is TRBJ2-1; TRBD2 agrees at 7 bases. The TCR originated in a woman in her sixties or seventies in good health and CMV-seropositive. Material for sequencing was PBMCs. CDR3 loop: CSVGTSDEQFF. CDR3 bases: TGCAGCGTTGGCACTAGCGATGAGCAGTTCTTC.